The rows below give T cell receptor beta chains drawn from one sample of a study of cytomegalovirus exposure and HLA in healthy donors. TCRdb's table, derived via immunoSEQ multiplex PCR, lists solely in-frame clones and lacks some. Altogether roughly 200,000 clones are present, 80% to 85% being singletons, with the ten largest covering 2.5% to 3%. Sequencing input: PBMCs. These receptors were obtained from a woman in her forties in good health and CMV-seronegative. Both conserved end residues are part of each CDR3. The order of the fields is clone size, V gene, D gene, J gene, CDR3 DNA, CDR3 protein. A D gene is named only where the DNA matches it firmly. Only some rows state a clone size, as once, few, many or a class for expanded clones.

size: -
V: TRBV2
D: -
J: TRBJ2-2
DNA: TGTGCCAGCAGTGAAATTATCGGGGAGCTGTTTTTT
CDR3: CASSEIIGELFF

size: -
V: TRBV27
D: -
J: TRBJ2-6
DNA: TGTGCCAGCAGTTATACAGGGTTCGGGGCCAACGTCCTGACTTTC
CDR3: CASSYTGFGANVLTF

size: -
V: TRBV18
D: TRBD1
J: TRBJ1-1
DNA: TGTGCCAGCTCACCACAGTTCGGGACAGAAGAGAACACTGAAGCTTTCTTT
CDR3: CASSPQFGTEENTEAFF

size: -
V: TRBV7-9
D: TRBD1
J: TRBJ1-2
DNA: TGTGCCAGCAGCTCAAAACCGGGACAGCTGTATGGCTACACCTTC
CDR3: CASSSKPGQLYGYTF

size: -
V: TRBV7-9
D: TRBD2
J: TRBJ2-7
DNA: TGTTCCAGCAGCTTAGCGGGACTGTCGCTCTCCTACGAGCAGTACTTC
CDR3: CSSSLAGLSLSYEQYF

size: -
V: TRBV11-2
D: -
J: TRBJ2-1
DNA: TGTGCCAGCAGCTTGGAGGGCCGATTGAATGAGCAGTTCTTC
CDR3: CASSLEGRLNEQFF

size: -
V: TRBV5-1
D: -
J: TRBJ1-2
DNA: TGCGCCAGCAGCTTGGGTGGTGAATACAGGGGCTACACCTTC
CDR3: CASSLGGEYRGYTF

size: -
V: TRBV10-2
D: TRBD2
J: TRBJ2-1
DNA: TGCGCCAGTCGTAAACTAGCGCTGAGCTCCTACAATGAGCAGTTCTTC
CDR3: CASRKLALSSYNEQFF

size: -
V: TRBV7-3
D: -
J: TRBJ1-1
DNA: TGTGCCAGCAGCTTACATTTGAACACTGAAGCTTTCTTT
CDR3: CASSLHLNTEAFF

size: -
V: TRBV30
D: TRBD1
J: TRBJ1-5
DNA: TGTGCCTTGGGACAGAGCTTCTGGCCCCAGCATTTT
CDR3: CALGQSFWPQHF

size: -
V: TRBV5-1
D: -
J: TRBJ1-1
DNA: TGCGCCAGCAGCTTGGAAAGGGGCCTTTTGAACACTGAAGCTTTCTTT
CDR3: CASSLERGLLNTEAFF

size: once
V: TRBV27
D: -
J: TRBJ2-7
DNA: TGTGCCAGCAGTTTCTCGGTTCAGGGTGAGCAGTACTTC
CDR3: CASSFSVQGEQYF

size: -
V: TRBV6-1
D: -
J: TRBJ2-1
DNA: TGTGCCAGCAGTCCACCCGGTTGGAGCAATGAGCAGTTCTTC
CDR3: CASSPPGWSNEQFF

size: -
V: TRBV6-1
D: TRBD1
J: TRBJ1-3
DNA: TGTGCCAGCAGTGATTCGGCCGGGACAGGGGGAAACACCATATATTTT
CDR3: CASSDSAGTGGNTIYF

size: -
V: TRBV5-1
D: TRBD1
J: TRBJ1-3
DNA: TGCGCCAGCAGCGAGGGACAGAGGCTGCGTTCGGGAAACACCATATATTTT
CDR3: CASSEGQRLRSGNTIYF

size: -
V: TRBV19
D: -
J: TRBJ2-7
DNA: TGTGCCAGTAGTCCGTCCCCCGACAGGATCCTCTACGAGCAGTACTTC
CDR3: CASSPSPDRILYEQYF

size: -
V: TRBV2
D: -
J: TRBJ1-2
DNA: TGTGCCAGCAGTGAAGGTCCGGGGCGGGGAGGGAGCTATGGCTACACCTTC
CDR3: CASSEGPGRGGSYGYTF

size: -
V: TRBV7-2
D: -
J: TRBJ2-5
DNA: TGTGCCAGCAGCTTAGTGCGCCGAACCCAAGAGACCCAGTACTTC
CDR3: CASSLVRRTQETQYF

size: -
V: TRBV19
D: TRBD1
J: TRBJ2-2
DNA: TGTGCCAGCAATAGACAGGGGGTCCACGGGGAGCTGTTTTTT
CDR3: CASNRQGVHGELFF

size: -
V: TRBV6-5
D: TRBD1
J: TRBJ1-2
DNA: TGTGCCAGCAGTTACAATCCAGGGGGCGGAAAAGGCTACACCTTC
CDR3: CASSYNPGGGKGYTF

size: -
V: TRBV19
D: -
J: TRBJ2-7
DNA: TGTGCCAGTAGTATTGGTACGGGTCAGATCTACGAGCAGTACTTC
CDR3: CASSIGTGQIYEQYF

size: -
V: TRBV19
D: TRBD1
J: TRBJ1-5
DNA: TGTGCCACACACCTTGGACAGGGAGGTCAGCCCCAGCATTTT
CDR3: CATHLGQGGQPQHF

size: -
V: TRBV6-1
D: TRBD1
J: TRBJ2-2
DNA: TGTGCCAGCATTCCTGGGACAGGGGGCACCGGGGAGCTGTTTTTT
CDR3: CASIPGTGGTGELFF

size: -
V: TRBV7-8
D: TRBD1
J: TRBJ2-7
DNA: TGTGCCAGCAGCTCCACAGGGGGGATCTCCTACGAGCAGTACTTC
CDR3: CASSSTGGISYEQYF

size: -
V: TRBV28
D: TRBD1
J: TRBJ1-2
DNA: TGTGCCAGCAGTTTTAGCCTTACAGGGGGCAACTATGGCTACACCTTC
CDR3: CASSFSLTGGNYGYTF

size: -
V: TRBV19
D: -
J: TRBJ1-2
DNA: TGTGCCAGTAGCCAACAGGGAGCCTATGGCTACACCTTC
CDR3: CASSQQGAYGYTF

size: -
V: TRBV14
D: -
J: TRBJ2-3
DNA: TGTGCCAGCAGCCAGTGGGGAGTCACAGATACGCAGTATTTT
CDR3: CASSQWGVTDTQYF

size: few
V: TRBV7-9
D: TRBD1
J: TRBJ1-2
DNA: TGTGCCAGCAGCCCTCGACAGGGGGGAAACTACACCTTC
CDR3: CASSPRQGGNYTF

size: -
V: TRBV28
D: TRBD1
J: TRBJ1-2
DNA: TGTGCCAGCAAACAGGGGGGTAAAGGAGGCTACACCTTC
CDR3: CASKQGGKGGYTF

size: -
V: TRBV6-5
D: -
J: TRBJ2-7
DNA: TGTGCCAGCACCCCGGACTCTGGGGTAGAGCAGTACTTC
CDR3: CASTPDSGVEQYF

size: few
V: TRBV5-4
D: -
J: TRBJ1-4
DNA: TGTGCCAGCAGCTTGGCCGGAGGACCTAATGAAAAACTGTTTTTT
CDR3: CASSLAGGPNEKLFF

size: -
V: TRBV7-3
D: TRBD2
J: TRBJ2-2
DNA: TGTGCCAGCAGCTATGGTCTAGCGGGAGGGAGCCTCGCGGCCGGGGAGCTGTTTTTT
CDR3: CASSYGLAGGSLAAGELFF

size: -
V: TRBV9
D: -
J: TRBJ1-2
DNA: TGTGCCAGCAGCGTAGACGGGGGGCCCATCTATGGCTACACCTTC
CDR3: CASSVDGGPIYGYTF

size: -
V: TRBV10-3
D: TRBD1
J: TRBJ1-1
DNA: TGTGCCACCTGGACAGGCCCCGGGAACACTGAAGCTTTCTTT
CDR3: CATWTGPGNTEAFF

size: -
V: TRBV10-2
D: -
J: TRBJ1-2
DNA: TGCGCCAGCAGTGAGTTCGGCCATGGAGATGGCTACACCTTC
CDR3: CASSEFGHGDGYTF

size: -
V: TRBV7-8
D: TRBD1
J: TRBJ2-3
DNA: TGTGCCAGCAGGACAGGGCGGAATACGCAGTATTTT
CDR3: CASRTGRNTQYF

size: -
V: TRBV4-1
D: -
J: TRBJ2-2
DNA: TGCGCCAGCAGCCAAAATCAAATCGGGAGTGCCGGGGAGCTGTTTTTT
CDR3: CASSQNQIGSAGELFF

size: -
V: TRBV4-1
D: -
J: TRBJ1-4
DNA: TGCGCCAACAGCCAAGACGCAGGGACAACTAATGAAAAACTGTTTTTT
CDR3: CANSQDAGTTNEKLFF

size: -
V: TRBV14
D: TRBD1
J: TRBJ1-2
DNA: TGTGCCAGCAGCCAAGGACAGGGTTGGGGCTACACCTTC
CDR3: CASSQGQGWGYTF

size: once
V: TRBV28
D: TRBD1
J: TRBJ1-2
DNA: TGTGCCAGCAGTTCAACCGGGACAGGGGCTTATGGCTACACCTTC
CDR3: CASSSTGTGAYGYTF

size: -
V: TRBV14
D: -
J: TRBJ2-4
DNA: TGTGCCAGCAGCCAAGGAGGAGGTCAGGATCGGTACTTC
CDR3: CASSQGGGQDRYF

size: -
V: TRBV19
D: TRBD1
J: TRBJ2-7
DNA: TGTGCCAGTAGCGGGACAGGGAACCCCTACGAGCAGTACTTC
CDR3: CASSGTGNPYEQYF

size: -
V: TRBV27
D: -
J: TRBJ1-5
DNA: TGTGCCAGCAGTGGCAGGGGAGAGCCCCAGCATTTT
CDR3: CASSGRGEPQHF

size: -
V: TRBV4-2
D: -
J: TRBJ2-7
DNA: TGTGCCAGCAGCCACCAACAGGGAGCGTCCTACGAGCAGTACTTC
CDR3: CASSHQQGASYEQYF

size: -
V: TRBV27
D: TRBD2
J: TRBJ2-1
DNA: TGTGCCAGCAGTTATAGCGGGAGGATGTGGGATGAGCAGTTCTTC
CDR3: CASSYSGRMWDEQFF

size: -
V: TRBV27
D: TRBD1
J: TRBJ2-7
DNA: TGTGCCAGCAGTTCTTCACGGACAGGGGGCGGCTACGAGCAGTACTTC
CDR3: CASSSSRTGGGYEQYF

size: -
V: TRBV9
D: TRBD2
J: TRBJ2-1
DNA: TGTGCCAGCAGCCCACCCCCGGGCGGGAGGCCGAATGAGCAGTTCTTC
CDR3: CASSPPPGGRPNEQFF

size: -
V: TRBV7-3
D: TRBD2
J: TRBJ2-1
DNA: TGTGCCAGCAGCTTCGGTAGCGGGAGGGCCCCCTTCTCCTACAATGAGCAGTTCTTC
CDR3: CASSFGSGRAPFSYNEQFF

size: -
V: TRBV6-5
D: TRBD1
J: TRBJ1-2
DNA: TGTGCCAGCAGTTATAACACAGGGGGTTTTGGGTATGGCTACACCTTC
CDR3: CASSYNTGGFGYGYTF

size: -
V: TRBV18
D: -
J: TRBJ1-1
DNA: TGTGCCAGCTCACCACCGTCCGTTGACACTGAAGCTTTCTTT
CDR3: CASSPPSVDTEAFF

size: -
V: TRBV11-3
D: TRBD2
J: TRBJ2-1
DNA: TGTGCCAGCAGCTTAGGCCGCCGGGGGGAATGGGACAATGAGCAGTTCTTC
CDR3: CASSLGRRGEWDNEQFF